Presented here are 32 T cell receptor beta chains from one specimen sequenced in a study of blood T cell repertoires in COVID-19 (TCRdb year 2020). Library preparation was by the immunoSEQ multiplex PCR assay. Entries here come from immuneACCESS through TCRdb and include only in-frame sequences with V and J called. Some clones fail to appear in such tables; in the studies checked, an unresolved V gene covers under half of the shortfall, and the cause of the remainder is unknown. A total of over 200,000 clones appear in this sample, 80% to 90% of them only once. The ten largest clonotypes hold around 16% of the sample. The source material was PBMCs or T cells enriched from blood (not recorded which). The receptor source for this set is a man aged 18 to 30 who had recovered from COVID-19.

The rearrangement links TRBV3-1 (or the pseudogene TRBV3-2) to TRBJ1-2; D call uncertain. The V gene lost 3 bases and the J gene lost 8 bases, with 7 bases spanning the gap. The germline CDR1 and CDR2 sequences are LGHDT and YNNKEL (reference sequence). This CDR3 has 11 amino acids. CDR3 sequence: CASSQRGGYTF. Written as DNA, the CDR3 is TGTGCCAGCAGCCAGAGAGGGGGCTACACCTTC.

The chain employs TRBV5-8 and TRBJ1-6, with D perhaps TRBD1 (6 bases). Germline CDR1 is SGHTS and CDR2 is YDEGEE. The CDR3 runs 16 residues. Trimming took 5 bases from V and 5 from J, leaving 17 bases between them. In nucleotides, the CDR3 is TGTGCCAGCAGTCATGAGGGGGGGCGGAATAATTCACCCCTCCACTTT. This gives the protein CASSHEGGRNNSPLHF.

V usage is TRBV5-5 and J usage is TRBJ1-1, with 7 bases matching TRBD1. The CDR3 is 15 residues long. V gave up 4 bases and J gave up 1 base; unmatched junction bases: 7. The germline V gene has CDR1 SGHKS and CDR2 YYEKEE (reference sequence). The CDR3 DNA follows: TGTGCCAGCAGCCTCCGACAGGGAGGGAACACTGAAGCTTTCTTT. As protein: CASSLRQGGNTEAFF.

The chain joins TRBV9 to TRBJ1-3, with TRBD1 identical over 10 bases. The ends lost 2 bases at V and 0 bases at J; junction bases unmatched: 2. The CDR3 runs to 16 residues. In germline, CDR1 is SGDLS, CDR2 YYNGEE. The CDR3 reads CASSVGQGGSGNTIYF. Written as DNA, the CDR3 is TGTGCCAGCAGCGTCGGACAGGGGGGCTCTGGAAACACCATATATTTT.

This clone was seen just once. V usage is TRBV18 and J usage is TRBJ1-2; D is undetermined. Trimming removed 2 bases from V and 4 bases from J, with 11 bases in between. The V gene's germline CDR1 is KGHSH and CDR2 LQKENI. This CDR3 spans 14 amino acids. The CDR3 here is CASSPVSGSYGYTF. CDR3 coding DNA: TGTGCCAGCTCACCAGTATCAGGATCCTATGGCTACACCTTC. Full variable domain (outside the CDR3, taken from reference TRBV18 and TRBJ1-2): NAGVMQNPRHLVRRRGQEARLRCSPMKGHSHVYWYRQLPEEGLKFMVYLQKENIIDESGMPKERFSAEFPKEGPSILRIQQVVRGDSAAYFCASSPVSGSYGYTFGSGTRLTVV.

CDR3 sequence: CASSFLPAGTGFSEKLFF. CDR3 DNA sequence: TGTGCCAGCAGTTTTCTTCCCGCCGGGACAGGCTTTAGTGAAAAACTGTTTTTT. The rearrangement links TRBV28 to TRBJ1-4, with 8 positions matching TRBD1. The CDR3 sequence is 18 residues long. Germline lookup yields CDR1 MDHEN and CDR2 SYDVKM. V was pared by 3 bases and J by 7 bases, with 16 bases of the junction left unmatched.

This clone was detected only a few times. The J gene is TRBJ1-5, the V gene TRBV2; D remains unclear. The CDR3 has 15 amino acids. Germline V lookup: CDR1 SNHLY, CDR2 FYNNEI. V was cut by 3 bases and J by 1 base, with 10 bases left in between. The chain's CDR3 is CASSDPGISNQPQHF. The DNA for the CDR3 is TGTGCCAGCAGTGACCCGGGGATCAGCAATCAGCCCCAGCATTTT.

This chain joins TRBV5-1 and TRBJ2-2; D remains unclear. Germline V gene sequence: CDR1 SGHRS, CDR2 YFSETQ. The CDR3 has 16 residues. The ends were cut back, 4 bases at V and 8 bases at J, with 21 bases in the middle. The CDR3 spells CASSPPGVANRGELFF. DNA for the CDR3: TGCGCCAGCAGCCCGCCTGGTGTTGCGAACCGAGGGGAGCTGTTTTTT.

The CDR3 loop is CASTELLRDRDTEAFF. In nucleotides, the CDR3 is TGTGCCAGTACCGAACTTCTCCGGGACAGGGACACTGAAGCTTTCTTT. The chain couples TRBV19 to TRBJ1-1; 9 nucleotides match TRBD1. Per the germline V gene, CDR1 is LNHDA and CDR2 is SQIVND (reference sequence). With 7 bases clipped from V and 3 bases from J, the junction kept 12 bases outside the gene matches. The CDR3 extends over 16 amino acids. The full variable domain, in which reference TRBV19 and TRBJ1-1 provide the parts outside the CDR3, is DGGITQSPKYLFRKEGQNVTLSCEQNLNHDAMYWYRQDPGQGLRLIYYSQIVNDFQKGDIAEGYSVSREKKESFPLTVTSAQKNPTAFYLCASTELLRDRDTEAFFGQGTRLTVV.

The chain carries TRBV6-5 and TRBJ2-7; 8 positions agree with TRBD2. CDR3 length equals 15 residues. Germline V gives CDR1 MNHEY, CDR2 SVGAGI. The ends lost 2 bases at V and 3 bases at J; junction bases unmatched: 6. The CDR3 DNA follows: TGTGCCAGCAGTTACGAATCGGGGGGGATCTACGAGCAGTACTTC. Amino acids: CASSYESGGIYEQYF.

The chain couples TRBV4-1 to TRBJ2-1, with D possibly matching TRBD2 (6 bases). Germline lookup yields CDR1 MGHRA and CDR2 YSYEKL. V shed 1 base and J shed 8 bases, with 15 bases lying between them. This CDR3 comprises 15 residues. CDR3 sequence reads: CASSQGTTSSHEQFF. CDR3 bases: TGCGCCAGCAGCCAAGGAACGACTAGTTCCCATGAGCAGTTCTTC.

The gene calls are TRBV10-3 and TRBJ1-2; 9 bases line up with TRBD1. The CDR3 covers 13 residues. V lost 6 bases to trimming and J lost 8 bases; unmatched junction nucleotides: 7. Germline V gives CDR1 ENHRY, CDR2 SYGVKD. The CDR3 DNA sequence: TGTGCCATCAGCATACAGGGGGCTGGCGGCTACACCTTC. Amino acids: CAISIQGAGGYTF.

For the CDR3, the DNA is TGTGCCAGCGGGACAGGGGGCAACTATGGCTACACCTTC. Its translation: CASGTGGNYGYTF. The V gene is TRBV2, the J gene TRBJ1-2; 12 nucleotides agree with TRBD1. Germline V gene sequence: CDR1 SNHLY, CDR2 FYNNEI. This CDR3 spans 13 amino acids. After removal of 8 bases from V and 2 bases from J, the junction contained 0 bases not matched to a gene.

The rearrangement links TRBV2 to TRBJ2-7; the D gene is possibly TRBD2 (6 bases). CDR3 length: 11 residues. V lost 8 bases and J 7 bases, leaving 12 bases between the germline ends. CDR1 is SNHLY and CDR2 is FYNNEI in the germline V gene. The CDR3 protein is CASGREVEQYF. DNA for the CDR3: TGTGCCAGCGGCAGGGAGGTAGAGCAGTACTTC.

The rearrangement uses TRBV12-5 and TRBJ2-3; 9 nucleotides agree with TRBD2. This CDR3 contains 15 residues. Germline-derived CDR1 and CDR2 are LGHNT and FRNRAP. The V segment lost 3 bases and the J segment 5 bases; nucleotides outside the gene matches: 6. CDR3 region: CASGFGGGAGDTQYF. CDR3 DNA sequence: TGTGCTAGTGGTTTCGGCGGGGGGGCGGGAGATACGCAGTATTTT.

V gene TRBV24-1 combines with J gene TRBJ1-2; D perhaps matches TRBD1 (6 bases). Trimming pared 3 bases from V and 5 bases from J, leaving 9 bases between. Per germline, CDR1 KGHDR and CDR2 SFDVKD. This CDR3 is built from 13 residues. For the CDR3, the DNA is TGTGCCACCAGTGATGATCAGGGGTATGGCTACACCTTC. This codes for CATSDDQGYGYTF.

The V and J genes are TRBV4-1 and TRBJ1-5, with D unclear. Per the germline V gene, CDR1 is MGHRA and CDR2 is YSYEKL. Trimming pared 0 bases from V and 2 bases from J, leaving 14 bases between. This CDR3 has 17 amino acids. The CDR3 nucleotides read TGCGCCAGCAGCCAAGACCGTCGGGTAGCGGGCAATCAGCCCCAGCATTTT. Protein: CASSQDRRVAGNQPQHF.

This clone was picked up a small number of times. The V gene is TRBV10-3, the J gene TRBJ1-6, with D maybe TRBD1 (6 bases). Germline values: CDR1 ENHRY, CDR2 SYGVKD. CDR3 length: 14 amino acids. With 10 bases removed from V and 9 bases from J, the gap between germline ends came to 19 bases. CDR3 region: CATKGTGLSSPLHF. The CDR3, as DNA: TGTGCCACCAAGGGCACAGGGTTGAGTTCACCCCTCCACTTT.

The sample holds one count of this clone. The chain uses TRBV9 and TRBJ2-1; possibly TRBD1 for D (6 bases). The germline V and J ends were trimmed by 2 bases and 8 bases, with 11 bases remaining between them. This CDR3 is built from 13 residues. Germline CDR1 SGDLS, CDR2 YYNGEE. The CDR3 DNA is TGTGCCAGCAGCGTGGGGGACAACTATGAGCAGTTCTTC. It encodes CASSVGDNYEQFF.

This chain uses TRBV3-1 (or the pseudogene TRBV3-2) with TRBJ1-1; 9 positions match TRBD1. This CDR3 is built from 15 residues. J lost 5 bases, V lost 2 bases, and 6 bases had no gene match. Germline V CDR1 and CDR2: LGHDT, YNNKEL (reference sequence). The CDR3 nucleotides read TGTGCCAGCAGCCAAACAACAGGGGGCCGGACTGAAGCTTTCTTT. Encoded protein: CASSQTTGGRTEAFF.

This clone was recorded once. CDR3 sequence reads: CASSEGTRYGYTF. The CDR3 nucleotides are TGTGCCAGCAGTGAGGGCACGCGCTATGGCTACACCTTC. V is TRBV2 and J is TRBJ1-2; D is unclear. The CDR3 extends over 13 amino acids. Germline CDR1 reads SNHLY; CDR2 reads FYNNEI. V shed 3 bases and J shed 4 bases, with 9 bases lying between them.

J is TRBJ1-5 and V is TRBV27; TRBD1 matches at 8 bases. Germline values: CDR1 MNHEY, CDR2 SMNVEV (reference sequence). The V gene end was trimmed by 8 bases and the J gene end by 2 bases; junction bases not matched to a gene: 11. The CDR3 spans 16 residues. The CDR3 coding sequence is TGTGCCAGCGCTAATACAGGGGGTTTAGGCAATCAGCCCCAGCATTTT. Protein sequence: CASANTGGLGNQPQHF.

J is TRBJ1-2 and V is TRBV28; 11 bases are a match to TRBD1. V trimming: 5 bases; J trimming: 8 bases; junction bases outside the gene matches: 10. The germline V gene encodes CDR1 MDHEN and CDR2 SYDVKM. This CDR3 has 15 residues. The CDR3 sequence: CASSQGQGAPWGYTF. For the CDR3, the DNA is TGTGCCAGCAGTCAAGGACAGGGGGCACCTTGGGGCTACACCTTC.

The count of this clone is one. Other DNA sequences of this sample code for an identical CDR3. The J gene is TRBJ2-1, the V gene TRBV19; 8 nucleotides match TRBD2. Germline values: CDR1 LNHDA, CDR2 SQIVND (reference sequence). This CDR3 is built from 14 residues. Trimming removed 5 bases from V and 3 bases from J; junction bases left unmatched: 3. CDR3: CASSPLAGYNEQFF. DNA of the CDR3: TGTGCCAGTAGTCCCCTAGCGGGCTACAATGAGCAGTTCTTC.

Only a few counts were recorded for this clone. The chain links TRBV12-3 or TRBV12-4 to TRBJ2-1, with D unclear. V was clipped by 6 bases and J by 5 bases, with 11 bases between them. The CDR3 length is 13 residues. CDR3 sequence (DNA): TGTGCCAGCAGACCGAACCGGGACAATGAGCAGTTCTTC. Protein sequence: CASRPNRDNEQFF.

This clone has just one count. The chain employs TRBV28 and TRBJ2-7, with D possibly matching TRBD2 (6 bases). The ends were cut back, 6 bases at V and 1 base at J, with 13 bases in the middle. The CDR3 has 14 residues. The germline V gene has CDR1 MDHEN and CDR2 SYDVKM. The CDR3 DNA reads as TGTGCCAGCAGGGCGACGGGGGAGTCCTACGAGCAGTACTTC. Amino acid sequence: CASRATGESYEQYF.

CDR3 sequence: CASRSGDMNTEAFF. The DNA of the CDR3 is TGCGCCAGCAGGTCCGGGGACATGAACACTGAAGCTTTCTTT. This rearrangement joins TRBV5-1 to TRBJ1-1; the D gene is possibly TRBD1 (6 bases). CDR1 SGHRS and CDR2 YFSETQ come from the germline V gene. This CDR3 is built from 14 residues. V shed 5 bases and J shed 0 bases, with 11 bases lying between them.

This clone was recorded only once. The chain uses TRBV19 and TRBJ2-7; D perhaps matches TRBD1 (6 bases). Trimming pared 1 base from V and 7 bases from J, leaving 11 bases between. The CDR3 consists of 13 residues. CDR1 is LNHDA, CDR2 SQIVND, per germline (reference sequence). CDR3 DNA: TGTGCCAGTAGTATAGCGGCAGGGGATGAGCAGTACTTC. It is translated as CASSIAAGDEQYF.

The rearrangement joins TRBV20-1 to TRBJ1-1, with D perhaps TRBD1 (5 bases). V lost 3 bases and J 7 bases, leaving 9 bases between the germline ends. CDR1 is DFQATT, CDR2 SNEGSKA, per germline (reference sequence). CDR3 length: 11 residues. The CDR3 spells CSARTGGEAFF. In DNA, the CDR3 is TGCAGTGCTAGGACCGGGGGTGAAGCTTTCTTT.

The V gene is TRBV12-3 or TRBV12-4, the J gene TRBJ2-5; D may be TRBD2 (6 bases). V was trimmed by 6 bases and J by 5 bases, leaving 13 bases between them. This CDR3 is 13 amino acids long. The CDR3 loop is CASRGTGAETQYF. DNA of the CDR3: TGTGCCAGCAGGGGGACTGGGGCGGAGACCCAGTACTTC.

This rearrangement joins TRBV15 to TRBJ1-1; D not certain. This CDR3 comprises 15 residues. Trimming left V 0 bases short and J 2 bases short, with 10 bases between. Germline loops: CDR1 LNHNV, CDR2 YYDKDF (reference sequence). The CDR3 here is CATSRDQAPNTEAFF. The CDR3 nucleotides read TGTGCCACCAGCAGAGATCAGGCCCCTAACACTGAAGCTTTCTTT.

The V gene is TRBV6-5, the J gene TRBJ1-6; 7 bases line up with TRBD1. Germline V gene sequence: CDR1 MNHEY, CDR2 SVGAGI. There are 14 residues in the CDR3. The V segment lost 6 bases and the J segment 10 bases; nucleotides outside the gene matches: 9. In DNA, the CDR3 is TGTGCCAGCAGGCTGGACAGGTCGGCGTCACCCCTCCACTTT. Amino acid sequence: CASRLDRSASPLHF.